The clone carrying this T cell receptor (beta chain) was seen only a few times. The antigen remains undetermined. Some clones are missing from TCRdb's copy, which holds only in-frame ones; the method was immunoSEQ multiplex PCR. The profile covers around 49,000 clones, with about 68% appearing a single time and under 30% taken by the ten largest. This entry comes from a study of vaccination effects on CD4 cells after COVID-19. For the study at large: Sample collection from a couple of convalescent patients occurred 16 days and one week before vaccination.

Study observations and caveats: Whether induced by infection or by vaccine, clones showed marked clonal contraction late after vaccination.

Viral peptide pools were used in the ViraFEST assay to expand antigen-specific CD4+ T cells, and sequencing came afterward. CD4+ T cells were isolated after around 9 days of culture. Between March and December 2020, the person had a SARS-CoV-2 infection that PCR confirmed. A half-volume exchange with IL-2 medium occurred on days 3 and 7. CDR1 SGHTA and CDR2 FQGNSA come from the germline V gene. V lost 3 bases, J lost 4 bases, and 9 bases lay in between. CDR3 length: 13 amino acids. This receptor was taken from a human donor who had a prior SARS-CoV-2 infection. The chain couples TRBV7-2 to TRBJ1-2, with D perhaps TRBD1 (6 bases). The source material was CD4+ T cells from PBMCs cultured with a peptide pool, sampled before COVID-19 vaccination. The CDR3 bases are TGTGCCAGCAGCTTCGGGACAATCTATGGCTACACCTTC. It is translated as CASSFGTIYGYTF.